The TCR beta chain under discussion was sequenced for a study of T cell responses to AZD1222 COVID-19 vaccine. Looked up from germline, CDR1 is LGHDT and CDR2 is YNNKEL (reference sequence). The CDR3 covers 15 residues. V was trimmed by 8 bases and J by 3 bases, leaving 17 bases between them. Data came from immunoSEQ multiplex PCR; TCRdb stores just in-frame clones and leaves some out. Seen here are some 120,000 clones, around 90% observed once, and the top ten hold 5% to 5.5%. Sequencing used peripheral blood, obtained on day 0 of AZD1222 vaccination. This chain connects TRBV3-1 (or the pseudogene TRBV3-2) to TRBJ2-4; D possibly corresponds to TRBD1 (7 bases). The TCR sequence derives from an adult in good health. The CDR3 region is CASGDSGLGKNIQYF. The CDR3 DNA sequence: TGTGCCAGCGGGGACAGCGGGCTCGGCAAAAACATTCAGTACTTC.